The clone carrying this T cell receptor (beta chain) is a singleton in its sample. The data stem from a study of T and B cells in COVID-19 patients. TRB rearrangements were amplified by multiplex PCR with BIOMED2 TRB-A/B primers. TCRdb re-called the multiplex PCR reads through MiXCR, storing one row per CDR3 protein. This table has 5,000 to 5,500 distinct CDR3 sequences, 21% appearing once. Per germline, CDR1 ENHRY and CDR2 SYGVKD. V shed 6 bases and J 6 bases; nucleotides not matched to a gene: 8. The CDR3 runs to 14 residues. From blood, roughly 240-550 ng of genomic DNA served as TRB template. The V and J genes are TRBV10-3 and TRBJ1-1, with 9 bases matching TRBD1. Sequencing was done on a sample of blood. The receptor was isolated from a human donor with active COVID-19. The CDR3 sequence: CAIREQGAGAEAFF. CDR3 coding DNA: TGTGCCATCAGAGAACAGGGGGCGGGGGCTGAAGCTTTCTTT.